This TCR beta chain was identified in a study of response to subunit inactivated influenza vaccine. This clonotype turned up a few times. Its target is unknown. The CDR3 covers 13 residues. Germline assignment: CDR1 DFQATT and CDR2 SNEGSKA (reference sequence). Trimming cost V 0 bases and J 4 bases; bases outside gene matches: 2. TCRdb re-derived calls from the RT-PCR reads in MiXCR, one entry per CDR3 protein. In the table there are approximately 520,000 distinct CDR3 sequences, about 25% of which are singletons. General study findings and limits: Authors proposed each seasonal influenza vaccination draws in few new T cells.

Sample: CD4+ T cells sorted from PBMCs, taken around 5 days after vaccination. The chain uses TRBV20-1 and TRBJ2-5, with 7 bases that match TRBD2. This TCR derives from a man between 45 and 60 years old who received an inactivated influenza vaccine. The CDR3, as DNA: TGCAGTGCTAGAGATCCGGGGGGAGAGACCCAGTACTTC. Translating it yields CSARDPGGETQYF.